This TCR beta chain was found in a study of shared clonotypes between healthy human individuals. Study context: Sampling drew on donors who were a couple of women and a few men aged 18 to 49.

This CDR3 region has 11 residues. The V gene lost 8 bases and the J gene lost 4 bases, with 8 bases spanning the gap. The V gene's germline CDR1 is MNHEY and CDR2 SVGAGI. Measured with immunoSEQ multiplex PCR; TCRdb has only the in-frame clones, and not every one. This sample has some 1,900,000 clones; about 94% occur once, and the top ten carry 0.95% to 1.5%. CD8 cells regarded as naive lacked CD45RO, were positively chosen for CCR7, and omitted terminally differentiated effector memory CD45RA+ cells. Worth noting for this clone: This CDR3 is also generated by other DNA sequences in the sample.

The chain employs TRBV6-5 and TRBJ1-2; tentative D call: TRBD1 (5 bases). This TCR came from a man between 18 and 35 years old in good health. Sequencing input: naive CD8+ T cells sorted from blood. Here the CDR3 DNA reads TGTGCCAGCTCCGGGGGCTATGGCTACACCTTC. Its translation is CASSGGYGYTF.